One T cell receptor beta chain is described in this entry. The antigen remains undetermined. Trimming cost V 4 bases and J 7 bases; bases outside gene matches: 6. CDR3 size: 15 residues. Germline loops: CDR1 LNHDA, CDR2 SQIVND (reference sequence). This specimen comes from a study of STAT5B mutations in CD4+ large granular lymphocyte leukemia. Broader study findings: TRBV06-family usage was enriched in top patient clones (8/27) versus controls (2/35).

Healthy controls were blood donor buffy coats. Sequencing was at survey level. Generated by immunoSEQ multiplex PCR, the TCRdb table keeps only in-frame clones and is missing some. This sample yields 38,000 or so clones, of which 65% to 90% are seen a single time; under 1.5% belongs to the top ten. Sequencing input: CD4+ T cells from blood buffy coats. The sequence was collected from a human donor in good health. The genes are TRBV19 and TRBJ1-5; 11 positions match TRBD1. The CDR3 DNA follows: TGTGCCAGTAGTACCGGGACAGGGGGATTCCAGCCCCAGCATTTT. Translated: CASSTGTGGFQPQHF.